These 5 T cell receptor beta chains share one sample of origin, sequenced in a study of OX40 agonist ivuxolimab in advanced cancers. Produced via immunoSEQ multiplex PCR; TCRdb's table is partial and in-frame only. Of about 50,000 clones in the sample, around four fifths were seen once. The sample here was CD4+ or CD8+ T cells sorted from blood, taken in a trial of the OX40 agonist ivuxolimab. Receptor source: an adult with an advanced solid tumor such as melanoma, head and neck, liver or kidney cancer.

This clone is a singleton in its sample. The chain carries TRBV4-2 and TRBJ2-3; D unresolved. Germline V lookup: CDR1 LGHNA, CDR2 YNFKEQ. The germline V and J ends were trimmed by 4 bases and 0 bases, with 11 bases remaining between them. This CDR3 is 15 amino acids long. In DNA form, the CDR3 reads TGTGCCAGCAGCCGACCGGGCCCTAGCACAGATACGCAGTATTTT. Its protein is CASSRPGPSTDTQYF.

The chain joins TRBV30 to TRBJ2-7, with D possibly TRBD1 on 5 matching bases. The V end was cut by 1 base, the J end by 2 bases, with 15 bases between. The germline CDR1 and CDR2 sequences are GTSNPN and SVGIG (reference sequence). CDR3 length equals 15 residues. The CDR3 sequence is CAWSAPDTLTYEQYF. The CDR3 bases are TGTGCCTGGAGTGCCCCGGACACTCTCACCTACGAGCAGTACTTC.

CDR3 protein: CASSFDFVKKDTEAFF. The CDR3 nucleotides read TGTGCCAGCAGCTTCGATTTCGTAAAGAAGGACACTGAAGCTTTCTTT. The V call is TRBV5-4, the J call TRBJ1-1, with no clear D. This CDR3 comprises 16 residues. V lost 2 bases, J lost 3 bases, and 17 bases lay in between. Germline CDR1 SGHNT, CDR2 YYREEE (reference sequence).

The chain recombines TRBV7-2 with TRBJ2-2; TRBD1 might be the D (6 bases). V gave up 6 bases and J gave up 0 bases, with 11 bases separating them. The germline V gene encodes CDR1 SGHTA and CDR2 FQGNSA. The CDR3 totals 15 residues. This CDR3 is CASRSGTTNTGELFF. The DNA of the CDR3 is TGTGCCAGCAGATCCGGGACAACGAACACCGGGGAGCTGTTTTTT.

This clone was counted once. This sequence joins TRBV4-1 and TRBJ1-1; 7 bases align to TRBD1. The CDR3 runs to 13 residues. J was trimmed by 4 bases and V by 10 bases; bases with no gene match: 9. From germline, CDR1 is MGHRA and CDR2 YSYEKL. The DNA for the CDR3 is TGCGCCACTGGAAGGGGGCTTGGCACTGAAGCTTTCTTT. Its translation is CATGRGLGTEAFF.